This is a list of T cell receptor beta chains from one sample in a study of blood T cell repertoires in COVID-19. The assay was immunoSEQ multiplex PCR, and TCRdb's table has in-frame clones only and misses some. There are around 300,000 clones in the sample; 75% to 90% occur only once, and 2% to 3% lies in the top ten. The sequencing sample was made of PBMCs or T cells enriched from blood (not recorded which). Receptors were obtained from a woman aged 18 to 35 who had recovered from COVID-19. Both conserved end residues are part of each CDR3. D genes are given only for firm matches. Expanded clones get a size class; other rows say once, few or many, or leave the size out.

v_call	clone_size	d_call	j_call	cdr3_aa	cdr3_nt
TRBV4-1	.	TRBD1	TRBJ1-6	CASSSQDRAGVSSYNSPLHF	TGCGCCAGCAGCTCCCAGGACAGGGCGGGAGTTAGCTCCTATAATTCACCCCTCCACTTT
TRBV7-8	.	TRBD1	TRBJ1-1	CASRKTGGPSGTEAFF	TGTGCCAGCAGGAAGACAGGGGGTCCCTCAGGCACTGAAGCTTTCTTT
TRBV6-1	.	TRBD1	TRBJ1-5	CASTRGDRAQPQHF	TGTGCCAGCACTCGGGGGGACAGGGCTCAGCCCCAGCATTTT
TRBV19	few	.	TRBJ1-2	CASRTVDNYGYTF	TGTGCCAGTCGGACAGTCGATAACTATGGCTACACCTTC
TRBV3-1/TRBV3-2	.	.	TRBJ2-5	CASSRRLGQLEGTQYF	TGTGCCAGCAGCCGAAGACTAGGCCAGTTGGAAGGGACCCAGTACTTC
TRBV5-1	.	TRBD2	TRBJ2-1	CASSGGLAGAYNEQFF	TGCGCCAGCAGCGGGGGACTAGCGGGGGCCTACAATGAGCAGTTCTTC
TRBV7-9	.	.	TRBJ1-1	CASSSPRGSVAEAFF	TGTGCCAGCAGCTCTCCCAGGGGCTCGGTCGCTGAAGCTTTCTTT
TRBV3-1/TRBV3-2	.	TRBD1	TRBJ1-1	CASSLRTGGNTEAFF	TGTGCCAGCAGCCTTCGGACAGGGGGGAACACTGAAGCTTTCTTT
TRBV6-5	.	TRBD1	TRBJ1-2	CASSLEGTALYGYTF	TGTGCCAGCAGTTTAGAAGGGACAGCCTTATATGGCTACACCTTC
TRBV6-1	.	TRBD2	TRBJ2-3	CASSDRLAGGPDTQYF	TGTGCCAGCAGTGACCGACTAGCGGGGGGGCCAGATACGCAGTATTTT
TRBV19	.	.	TRBJ1-4	CASRRLEKLFF	TGTGCCAGTAGACGGTTAGAAAAACTGTTTTTT
TRBV28	.	.	TRBJ2-2	CASSPQLAKGQGKPRANTGELFF	TGTGCCAGCAGTCCCCAGTTAGCAAAAGGCCAGGGGAAACCTAGGGCGAACACCGGGGAGCTGTTTTTT
TRBV10-3	.	.	TRBJ1-5	CATAGGGDGQPQHF	TGTGCCACCGCGGGGGGGGGTGACGGTCAGCCCCAGCATTTT
TRBV9	.	.	TRBJ1-2	CASSVGSNHYGYTF	TGTGCCAGCAGCGTAGGTTCAAATCACTATGGCTACACCTTC
TRBV19	once	.	TRBJ1-2	CASSAAGRANYGYTF	TGTGCCAGTAGCGCCGCCGGCAGGGCGAACTATGGCTACACCTTC
TRBV28	.	.	TRBJ2-3	CASTAGAGPTDTQYF	TGTGCCAGCACCGCAGGGGCAGGGCCCACAGATACGCAGTATTTT
TRBV27	.	.	TRBJ1-1	CASSFGWGDTEAFF	TGTGCCAGCAGTTTCGGGTGGGGAGACACTGAAGCTTTCTTT
TRBV10-1	.	.	TRBJ1-1	CASSESSQGPAFF	TGCGCCAGCAGTGAGTCGAGTCAGGGCCCAGCTTTCTTT
TRBV7-3	once	.	TRBJ1-1	CASATDSSNTEAFF	TGTGCCAGCGCTACCGATAGTTCGAACACTGAAGCTTTCTTT
TRBV6-5	.	.	TRBJ1-2	CASSYRRNNYGYTF	TGTGCCAGCAGTTACCGCAGGAATAACTATGGCTACACCTTC
TRBV18	.	.	TRBJ1-1	CASSPEVSNTEAFF	TGTGCCAGCTCACCAGAGGTTTCGAACACTGAAGCTTTCTTT
TRBV29-1	.	.	TRBJ2-5	CSVEDTYQGSPTETQYF	TGCAGCGTTGAAGATACGTATCAGGGATCCCCTACAGAGACCCAGTACTTC
TRBV6-5	.	.	TRBJ1-1	CASSYSRGDVNTEAFF	TGTGCCAGCAGTTACTCGAGAGGAGACGTGAACACTGAAGCTTTCTTT
TRBV2	.	TRBD1	TRBJ2-3	CASSEPTGGTQYF	TGTGCCAGCAGTGAACCGACAGGGGGGACGCAGTATTTT
TRBV28	once	TRBD1	TRBJ1-2	CASSLGTGPTLGYGYTF	TGTGCCAGCAGCCTCGGGACAGGGCCCACTCTGGGTTATGGCTACACCTTC
TRBV12-3/TRBV12-4	.	.	TRBJ1-2	CASSPAGVQGYTF	TGTGCCAGCAGTCCCGCGGGGGTGCAGGGCTACACCTTC
TRBV6-4	.	.	TRBJ1-2	CASSGGSGTGYTF	TGTGCCAGCAGTGGGGGCTCCGGCACCGGCTACACCTTC
TRBV30	.	TRBD1	TRBJ1-5	CAWSTGTGANQPQHF	TGTGCCTGGAGTACCGGGACAGGGGCAAATCAGCCCCAGCATTTT
TRBV4-1	.	.	TRBJ1-2	CASLGQGTYGYTF	TGCGCCAGCCTCGGCCAGGGAACTTATGGCTACACCTTC
TRBV11-2	.	.	TRBJ1-2	CASSPRRVLDYGYTF	TGTGCCAGCAGCCCACGACGGGTGTTGGACTATGGCTACACCTTC
TRBV6-5	.	TRBD1	TRBJ1-4	CASTRGTGIGKLFF	TGTGCCAGCACGAGGGGGACAGGGATTGGAAAACTGTTTTTT
TRBV15	.	.	TRBJ1-2	CATSREGQGINYGYTF	TGTGCCACCAGCAGAGAAGGGCAGGGGATCAACTATGGCTACACCTTC
TRBV9	.	TRBD1	TRBJ1-1	CASSVGQGGTEAFF	TGTGCCAGCAGCGTAGGACAGGGCGGCACTGAAGCTTTCTTT
TRBV19	.	.	TRBJ1-6	CASSRTDSSYNSPLHF	TGTGCCAGTAGCAGGACAGACAGCTCCTATAATTCACCCCTCCACTTT
TRBV19	.	TRBD1	TRBJ1-1	CASSNRGQITEAFF	TGTGCCAGTAGTAATAGGGGGCAAATTACTGAAGCTTTCTTT
TRBV5-1	.	TRBD2	TRBJ2-1	CASSPGGTSSWGEQFF	TGCGCCAGCAGCCCGGGAGGGACTAGCTCGTGGGGGGAGCAGTTCTTC
TRBV5-1	.	TRBD1	TRBJ2-2	CASSLQGANTGELFF	TGCGCCAGCAGCTTACAGGGGGCGAACACCGGGGAGCTGTTTTTT
TRBV27	.	.	TRBJ1-2	CASKENINYGYTF	TGTGCCAGCAAGGAGAATATCAACTATGGCTACACCTTC
TRBV2	.	.	TRBJ2-5	CASSQGSSEETQYF	TGTGCCAGCAGTCAGGGGTCCTCAGAAGAGACCCAGTACTTC
TRBV6-6	few	TRBD2	TRBJ2-2	CASGEGNTGELFF	TGTGCCTCGGGGGAGGGGAACACCGGGGAGCTGTTTTTT
TRBV11-3	.	.	TRBJ2-3	CASSLGAMGTDTQYF	TGTGCCAGCAGCTTAGGGGCAATGGGCACAGATACGCAGTATTTT
TRBV18	.	TRBD1	TRBJ1-6	CASSSDRDRNSPLHF	TGTGCCAGCTCATCGGACAGGGATCGGAATTCACCCCTCCACTTT
TRBV5-1	.	.	TRBJ1-2	CASSSTEDIGYTF	TGCGCCAGCAGCTCTACAGAAGACATTGGCTACACCTTC
TRBV5-1	.	TRBD1	TRBJ1-1	CASSFRTGNTEAFF	TGCGCCAGCAGCTTTCGGACAGGGAACACTGAAGCTTTCTTT
TRBV19	.	TRBD1	TRBJ2-2	CASSGTGASGELFF	TGTGCCAGTTCCGGGACAGGAGCTAGCGGGGAGCTGTTTTTT
TRBV4-1	.	TRBD1	TRBJ1-3	CASSQDRGLGNTIYF	TGCGCCAGCAGCCAAGACAGGGGGCTCGGAAACACCATATATTTT
TRBV7-9	.	.	TRBJ1-1	CASSLVSEEAFF	TGTGCCAGCAGCTTAGTTTCAGAAGAAGCTTTCTTT
TRBV4-1	.	TRBD1	TRBJ2-7	CASSQARGQGVYEQYF	TGCGCCAGCAGCCAAGCCCGGGGACAGGGAGTGTACGAGCAGTACTTC
TRBV4-1	.	.	TRBJ1-1	CASSLLVGSGTEAFF	TGCGCCAGCAGCCTCCTAGTAGGGAGTGGAACTGAAGCTTTCTTT
TRBV9	.	.	TRBJ2-3	CASSEGTLASSGTDTQYF	TGTGCCAGCAGCGAGGGAACCCTAGCGTCTTCCGGCACAGATACGCAGTATTTT
TRBV11-2	.	TRBD2	TRBJ2-1	CASSTSGGPYNEQFF	TGTGCCAGCAGCACTAGCGGGGGCCCCTACAATGAGCAGTTCTTC
TRBV28	.	.	TRBJ1-6	CASSFEQGKSPLHF	TGTGCCAGCAGTTTTGAGCAGGGGAAATCACCCCTCCACTTT
TRBV9	.	.	TRBJ1-5	CASSGGDSNQPQHF	TGTGCCAGCAGCGGGGGGGACAGCAATCAGCCCCAGCATTTT